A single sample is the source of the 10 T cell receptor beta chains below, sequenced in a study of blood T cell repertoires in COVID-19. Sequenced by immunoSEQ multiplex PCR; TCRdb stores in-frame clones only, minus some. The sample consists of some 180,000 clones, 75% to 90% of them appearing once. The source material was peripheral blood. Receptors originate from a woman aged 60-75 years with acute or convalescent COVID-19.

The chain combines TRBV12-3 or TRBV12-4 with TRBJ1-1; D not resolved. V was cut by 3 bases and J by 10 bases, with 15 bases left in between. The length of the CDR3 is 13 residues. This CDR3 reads CASSFGSDMAAFF. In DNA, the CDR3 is TGTGCCAGCAGTTTTGGGAGCGACATGGCAGCTTTCTTT.

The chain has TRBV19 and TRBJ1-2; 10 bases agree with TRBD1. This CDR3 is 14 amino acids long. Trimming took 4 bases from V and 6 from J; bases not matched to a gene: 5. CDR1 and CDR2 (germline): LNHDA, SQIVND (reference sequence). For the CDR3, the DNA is TGTGCCAGTAGTACGGGACAGGGGATCCATGGCTACACCTTC. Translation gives CASSTGQGIHGYTF. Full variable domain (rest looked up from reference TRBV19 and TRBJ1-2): DGGITQSPKYLFRKEGQNVTLSCEQNLNHDAMYWYRQDPGQGLRLIYYSQIVNDFQKGDIAEGYSVSREKKESFPLTVTSAQKNPTAFYLCASSTGQGIHGYTFGSGTRLTVV.

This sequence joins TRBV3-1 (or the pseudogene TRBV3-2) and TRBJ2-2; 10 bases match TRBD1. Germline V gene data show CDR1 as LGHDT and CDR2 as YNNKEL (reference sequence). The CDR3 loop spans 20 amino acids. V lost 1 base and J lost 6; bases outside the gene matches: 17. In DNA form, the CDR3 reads TGTGCCAGCAGCCAAGTTCCGGGACAGGGGAGCGGGAGTACGGCCGGGGAGCTGTTTTTT. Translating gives CASSQVPGQGSGSTAGELFF.

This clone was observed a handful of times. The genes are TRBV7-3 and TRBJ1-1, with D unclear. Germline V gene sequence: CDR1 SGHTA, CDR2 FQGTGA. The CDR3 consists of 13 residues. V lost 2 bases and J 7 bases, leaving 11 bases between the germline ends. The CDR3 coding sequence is TGTGCCAGCAGCTTATTCGACGGAGGTGAAGCTTTCTTT. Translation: CASSLFDGGEAFF.

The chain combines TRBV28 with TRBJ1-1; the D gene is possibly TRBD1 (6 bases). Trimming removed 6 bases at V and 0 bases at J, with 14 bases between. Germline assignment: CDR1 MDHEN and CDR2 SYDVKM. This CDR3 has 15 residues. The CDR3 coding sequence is TGTGCCAGCAGCAATTATGGGGGCTTGAACACTGAAGCTTTCTTT. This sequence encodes CASSNYGGLNTEAFF.

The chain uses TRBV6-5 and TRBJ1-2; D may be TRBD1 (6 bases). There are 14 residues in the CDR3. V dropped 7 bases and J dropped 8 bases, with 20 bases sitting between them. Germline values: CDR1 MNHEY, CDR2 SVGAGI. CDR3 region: CASTSSGGAKGYTF. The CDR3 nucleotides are TGTGCCAGCACCTCCAGCGGGGGCGCGAAGGGCTACACCTTC.

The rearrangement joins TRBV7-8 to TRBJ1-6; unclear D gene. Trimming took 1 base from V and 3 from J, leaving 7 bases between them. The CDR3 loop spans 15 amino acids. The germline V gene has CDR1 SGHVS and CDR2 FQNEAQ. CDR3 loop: CASSLVGDYNSPLHF. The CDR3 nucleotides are TGTGCCAGCAGCTTAGTAGGAGACTATAATTCACCCCTCCACTTT.

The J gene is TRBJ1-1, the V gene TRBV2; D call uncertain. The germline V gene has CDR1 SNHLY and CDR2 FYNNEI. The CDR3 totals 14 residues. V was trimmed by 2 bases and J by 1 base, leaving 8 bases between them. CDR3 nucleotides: TGTGCCAGCAGTGAAAGAGGAGGGAACACTGAAGCTTTCTTT. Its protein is CASSERGGNTEAFF.

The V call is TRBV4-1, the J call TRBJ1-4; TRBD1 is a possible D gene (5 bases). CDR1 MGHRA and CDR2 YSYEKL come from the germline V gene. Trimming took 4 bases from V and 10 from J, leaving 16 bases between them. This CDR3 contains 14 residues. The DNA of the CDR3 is TGCGCCAGCAGCCTCGAGGGGCGGGGTGGAAAACTGTTTTTT. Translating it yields CASSLEGRGGKLFF.

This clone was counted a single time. CDR3 loop: CAGTGTGLLWGEQFF. CDR3 nucleotides: TGTGCCGGGACCGGGACAGGACTCCTTTGGGGTGAGCAGTTCTTC. This chain links TRBV7-9 with TRBJ2-1, with 8 bases aligning to TRBD1. Trimming at V came to 11 bases and at J to 9 bases, leaving 18 bases not matched to a gene. There are 15 residues in the CDR3. Germline lookup yields CDR1 SEHNR and CDR2 FQNEAQ (reference sequence).